This TCR beta chain was recorded in a study of OX40 agonist ivuxolimab in advanced cancers. Overall study context: Dose-escalation subjects each had hepatocellular carcinoma, melanoma, renal cell or head and neck cancer.

Germline V gene lookup returns CDR1 SGHTS and CDR2 YDEGEE. Trimming removed 0 bases at V and 1 base at J, with 7 bases between. This CDR3 region has 15 residues. TCRdb's copy holds only in-frame clones and misses some; the assay was immunoSEQ multiplex PCR. The data contain more than 45,000 clones, about 89% of them singletons. The TCR originated in an adult with an advanced solid tumor such as melanoma, head and neck, liver or kidney cancer. The chain links TRBV5-8 to TRBJ2-2; D is unclear. This specimen was CD4+ or CD8+ T cells sorted from blood, taken in a trial of the OX40 agonist ivuxolimab. This CDR3 reads CASSLAYRNTGELFF. DNA of the CDR3: TGTGCCAGCAGCTTGGCCTACCGGAACACCGGGGAGCTGTTTTTT.